What follows are 17 T cell receptor beta chains derived from one specimen sequenced in a study of T cells in localized non-small cell lung cancer. This table comes from immunoSEQ multiplex PCR, and its TCRdb copy is limited to in-frame clones, with some not included. The profile covers around 22,000 clones, with about 91% appearing a single time and around 9.9% taken by the ten largest. The sequencing here drew on peripheral blood mononuclear cells, taken before any cancer treatment. Receptors originate from a woman aged 35 to 70 with stage III lung adenocarcinoma.

The rearrangement links TRBV5-4 to TRBJ1-1; 12 nucleotides match TRBD1. Unmatched junction bases numbered 8, after V lost 4 bases and J lost 4 bases. The CDR3 has 16 residues. Germline V gives CDR1 SGHNT, CDR2 YYREEE (reference sequence). This CDR3 is CASSLGQGAEGTEAFF. The CDR3 DNA follows: TGTGCCAGCAGCCTGGGACAGGGGGCGGAGGGCACTGAAGCTTTCTTT.

V usage is TRBV7-2 and J usage is TRBJ2-4; D is ambiguous. The CDR3 is made up of 15 amino acids. Germline lookup yields CDR1 SGHTA and CDR2 FQGNSA. The V end lost 5 bases, the J end lost 0 bases, and 11 bases lay between the germline ends. This CDR3 reads CASSPSPLAKNIQYF. DNA of the CDR3: TGTGCCAGCAGCCCCTCTCCCTTAGCCAAAAACATTCAGTACTTC.

V is TRBV5-1 and J is TRBJ2-3; 7 bases map to TRBD1. Germline CDR1 reads SGHRS; CDR2 reads YFSETQ. The CDR3 spans 15 residues. The V gene end was trimmed by 4 bases and the J gene end by 0 bases; junction bases not matched to a gene: 5. CDR3 protein: CASSPGQHSTDTQYF. CDR3 bases: TGCGCCAGCAGCCCGGGACAGCACAGCACAGATACGCAGTATTTT.

This chain uses TRBV19 with TRBJ2-5, with D perhaps TRBD1 (6 bases). The CDR3 totals 13 residues. Looked up from germline, CDR1 is LNHDA and CDR2 is SQIVND (reference sequence). V was clipped by 3 bases and J by 5 bases, with 10 bases between them. The CDR3 loop is CASSMGARETQYF. The CDR3 nucleotides are TGTGCCAGTAGTATGGGGGCCCGGGAGACCCAGTACTTC.

The chain joins TRBV19 to TRBJ2-7; the match to TRBD1 covers 10 bases. The junction had 5 bases not matched to a gene; V was cut back by 3 bases and J by 0 bases. Germline loops: CDR1 LNHDA, CDR2 SQIVND (reference sequence). There are 16 residues in the CDR3. In DNA, the CDR3 is TGTGCCAGTAGTATCGGGACAGGGGCGAGCTCCTACGAGCAGTACTTC. It specifies CASSIGTGASSYEQYF.

J is TRBJ2-5 and V is TRBV4-1; maybe TRBD2 (5 bases). Germline V gene lookup returns CDR1 MGHRA and CDR2 YSYEKL. The V end was cut by 0 bases, the J end by 4 bases, with 12 bases between. The CDR3 is made up of 15 amino acids. CDR3 nucleotides: TGCGCCAGCAGCCAAGATGGGAGAGGTAGAGAGACCCAGTACTTC. It translates to CASSQDGRGRETQYF.

V gene TRBV5-1 combines with J gene TRBJ2-6; D is ambiguous. Trimming cost V 4 bases and J 3 bases, with 17 bases left between them. The germline CDR1 and CDR2 sequences are SGHRS and YFSETQ. The CDR3 has 17 residues. In DNA, the CDR3 is TGCGCCAGCAGCCTTCGCGCTAGAGCTCTTGGGGCCAACGTCCTGACTTTC. Protein sequence: CASSLRARALGANVLTF.

The V call is TRBV7-8, the J call TRBJ1-1; 7 nucleotides agree with TRBD1. CDR3 size: 13 residues. Germline loops: CDR1 SGHVS, CDR2 FQNEAQ. The junction had 2 bases not matched to a gene; V was cut back by 6 bases and J by 1 base. The DNA for the CDR3 is TGTGCCAGCAGGTGGGACAGGAACACTGAAGCTTTCTTT. This encodes CASRWDRNTEAFF.

A few counts support this clone. This rearrangement joins TRBV28 to TRBJ2-7, with TRBD2 matching over 10 bases. The V and J ends lost 5 bases and 4 bases, in that order; junction bases with no gene match: 5. The V gene's germline CDR1 is MDHEN and CDR2 SYDVKM. This CDR3 region has 14 residues. CDR3 amino acids: CASSPSSGGYEQYF. The CDR3 DNA reads as TGTGCCAGCAGTCCTTCTAGCGGGGGATACGAGCAGTACTTC.

The CDR3 sequence is CSVEGDRGTNYGYTF. CDR3 coding DNA: TGCAGCGTTGAAGGTGACAGGGGGACTAACTATGGCTACACCTTC. V is TRBV29-1 and J is TRBJ1-2; 9 nucleotides agree with TRBD1. J lost 0 bases, V lost 1 base, and 3 bases had no gene match. The CDR3 has 15 residues. The germline CDR1 and CDR2 sequences are SQVTM and ANQGSEA.

The rearrangement links TRBV19 to TRBJ1-5; maybe TRBD1 (5 bases). CDR3 length: 15 residues. The ends were cut back, 7 bases at V and 2 bases at J, with 15 bases in the middle. Germline-derived CDR1 and CDR2 are LNHDA and SQIVND (reference sequence). The CDR3 DNA follows: TGTGCCAGTACGGGTTGGGGCACGGGCAATCAGCCCCAGCATTTT. Translating it yields CASTGWGTGNQPQHF.

The V and J genes are TRBV7-8 and TRBJ1-3; TRBD1 aligns across 8 bases. The germline gives CDR1 SGHVS, CDR2 FQNEAQ. The V segment lost 2 bases and the J segment 7 bases; nucleotides outside the gene matches: 10. The CDR3 has 16 residues. The CDR3 spells CASSLRDRNLGNTIYF. CDR3 nucleotide sequence: TGTGCCAGCAGCTTAAGGGACAGGAACCTCGGGAACACCATATATTTT.

The chain is built from TRBV5-1 and TRBJ2-1, with 7 bases lining up with TRBD2. The ends lost 4 bases at V and 0 bases at J; junction bases unmatched: 7. The CDR3 spans 16 residues. Per germline, CDR1 SGHRS and CDR2 YFSETQ. CDR3 residues: CASSPSRGSSYNEQFF. In DNA form, the CDR3 reads TGCGCCAGCAGCCCCTCACGCGGGAGCTCCTACAATGAGCAGTTCTTC.

This chain links TRBV5-4 with TRBJ1-2; weak D call: TRBD1 (5 bases). V dropped 3 bases and J dropped 0 bases, with 12 bases sitting between them. Per germline, CDR1 SGHNT and CDR2 YYREEE (reference sequence). The CDR3 has 15 amino acids. CDR3 sequence (DNA): TGTGCCAGCAGCTCCAATCAGGGAGCTAACTATGGCTACACCTTC. It encodes CASSSNQGANYGYTF.

This chain links TRBV5-6 with TRBJ2-1; D is perhaps TRBD1 (5 bases). The CDR3 extends over 12 amino acids. Germline CDR1 reads SGHDT; CDR2 reads YYEEEE. The ends were cut back, 0 bases at V and 12 bases at J, with 10 bases in the middle. The CDR3 bases are TGTGCCAGCAGCTTGGTCAGGGCTGGGCAGTTCTTC. This codes for CASSLVRAGQFF.

The rearrangement uses TRBV5-1 and TRBJ1-1; TRBD1 matches 9 bases. V dropped 0 bases and J dropped 1; count of bases not matched to a gene: 7. CDR1 SGHRS and CDR2 YFSETQ come from the germline V gene. The length of the CDR3 is 17 residues. Here the CDR3 reads CASSLEPPTGGNTEAFF. The CDR3 nucleotides read TGCGCCAGCAGCTTGGAACCCCCGACAGGGGGGAACACTGAAGCTTTCTTT.

CDR3 coding DNA: TGTGCCAGCAGCCAAGAGTATTCGAAGGGAAACACCATATATTTT. Protein sequence: CASSQEYSKGNTIYF. This chain links TRBV4-2 with TRBJ1-3; D gene unclear. V was trimmed by 0 bases and J by 4 bases, leaving 10 bases between them. The CDR3 runs to 15 residues. Germline values: CDR1 LGHNA, CDR2 YNFKEQ.